The 18 T cell receptor beta chains presented below share a single source sample, sequenced in a study of cytotoxic CD8 clonotypes in ibrutinib-treated CLL. Measured with immunoSEQ multiplex PCR; TCRdb has only the in-frame clones, and not every one. The sample includes approximately 92,000 clones, around 77% seen only once; the top ten take under 30%. The sequences come from PBMCs, collected after 24 months of ibrutinib treatment. The receptors come from a human donor with chronic lymphocytic leukemia.

The chain links TRBV2 to TRBJ2-7; 11 nucleotides agree with TRBD2. Per the germline V gene, CDR1 is SNHLY and CDR2 is FYNNEI. The CDR3 spans 14 residues. Germline trimming cut 6 bases from V and 2 bases from J; bases unmatched to any gene: 3. CDR3 in DNA: TGTGCCAGCAGAGAGGGACTAGCGGCCTACGAGCAGTACTTC. It codes for CASREGLAAYEQYF. The full variable domain, with the rest looked up from reference TRBV2 and TRBJ2-7, is EPEVTQTPSHQVTQMGQEVILRCVPISNHLYFYWYRQILGQKVEFLVSFYNNEISEKSEIFDDQFSVERPDGSNFTLKIRSTKLEDSAMYFCASREGLAAYEQYFGPGTRLTVT.

The chain has TRBV9 and TRBJ2-5; TRBD1 agrees at 7 bases. This CDR3 spans 15 amino acids. Germline CDR1 is SGDLS and CDR2 is YYNGEE. Trimming removed 4 bases from V and 3 bases from J; junction bases left unmatched: 9. Here the CDR3 DNA reads TGTGCCAGCAGCCTTGCATCAGGGGGTAAAGAGACCCAGTACTTC. This sequence encodes CASSLASGGKETQYF.

The V and J genes are TRBV2 and TRBJ1-6, with D uncertain. The germline V gene has CDR1 SNHLY and CDR2 FYNNEI. Trimming took off 6 bases at V and 7 bases at J, with 7 bases between the two ends. The CDR3 is 12 residues long. The CDR3 is CASRRSNSPLHF. In nucleotides, the CDR3 is TGTGCCAGCAGGCGCAGCAATTCACCCCTCCACTTT. Looking up the rest from reference TRBV2 and TRBJ1-6 gives the full variable domain: EPEVTQTPSHQVTQMGQEVILRCVPISNHLYFYWYRQILGQKVEFLVSFYNNEISEKSEIFDDQFSVERPDGSNFTLKIRSTKLEDSAMYFCASRRSNSPLHFGNGTRLTVT.

This clone appeared a single time. The V and J genes are TRBV7-2 and TRBJ2-7; D possibly matches TRBD1 or TRBD2 (5 bases each). There are 14 residues in the CDR3. Germline assignment: CDR1 SGHTA and CDR2 FQGNSA. The V and J ends lost 8 bases and 5 bases respectively, with 19 bases between them. The CDR3 nucleotides are TGTGCCAGCCTCAAGGGACGAGGGTTTGACGAGCAGTACTTC. This codes for CASLKGRGFDEQYF.

There are a few counts of this clone. The rearrangement uses TRBV5-1 and TRBJ2-7; maybe TRBD2 (6 bases). The CDR3 loop spans 13 amino acids. Per germline, CDR1 SGHRS and CDR2 YFSETQ. Trimming shortened V by 4 bases and J by 3 bases, and 11 bases separated the two germline ends. The CDR3 nucleotides read TGCGCCAGCAGCCCACTAGCACTCTACGAGCAGTACTTC. It translates to CASSPLALYEQYF.

V and J are TRBV7-2 and TRBJ1-2; 8 bases fit TRBD1. The CDR3 covers 14 residues. V lost 4 bases to trimming and J lost 5 bases; unmatched junction nucleotides: 6. Germline V lookup: CDR1 SGHTA, CDR2 FQGNSA. For the CDR3, the DNA is TGTGCCAGCAGCTCAGCAGGACAGGGTTATGGCTACACCTTC. The encoded protein is CASSSAGQGYGYTF.

The chain uses TRBV29-1 and TRBJ1-2; D call uncertain. There are 13 residues in the CDR3. Germline CDR1 reads SQVTM; CDR2 reads ANQGSEA. The V gene lost 6 bases and the J gene lost 0 bases, with 11 bases spanning the gap. The CDR3 DNA follows: TGCAGCGTCATGACCGGAGCTAACTATGGCTACACCTTC. Amino acids: CSVMTGANYGYTF.

The chain carries TRBV5-1 and TRBJ1-3, with D possibly matching TRBD1 (6 bases). Trimming left V 0 bases short and J 3 bases short, with 10 bases between. The CDR3 is 15 amino acids. Germline V gene data show CDR1 as SGHRS and CDR2 as YFSETQ. The CDR3 region is CASSLEGGGGNTIYF. DNA of the CDR3: TGCGCCAGCAGCTTGGAAGGGGGAGGTGGAAACACCATATATTTT. Combining the CDR3 with reference TRBV5-1 and TRBJ1-3 gives the whole variable domain KAGVTQTPRYLIKTRGQQVTLSCSPISGHRSVSWYQQTPGQGLQFLFEYFSETQRNKGNFPGRFSGRQFSNSRSEMNVSTLELGDSALYLCASSLEGGGGNTIYFGEGSWLTVV.

The chain joins TRBV18 to TRBJ2-5, with D unclear. The germline V gene has CDR1 KGHSH and CDR2 LQKENI. CDR3 length: 16 amino acids. The germline V and J ends were trimmed by 3 bases and 0 bases, with 14 bases remaining between them. The CDR3 DNA sequence: TGTGCCAGCTCACCTCGTTCCTTGGGGTACCAAGAGACCCAGTACTTC. It is translated as CASSPRSLGYQETQYF.

The genes are TRBV2 and TRBJ2-2; 13 bases are shared with TRBD2. With V trimmed by 7 bases and J by 6 bases, 5 bases remained unmatched. This CDR3 has 15 residues. Germline CDR1 reads SNHLY; CDR2 reads FYNNEI. CDR3 DNA sequence: TGTGCCAGCACCCGGACTAGCGGGAGTGCCGGGGAGCTGTTTTTT. This gives the protein CASTRTSGSAGELFF. The full variable domain, with the rest looked up from reference TRBV2 and TRBJ2-2, is EPEVTQTPSHQVTQMGQEVILRCVPISNHLYFYWYRQILGQKVEFLVSFYNNEISEKSEIFDDQFSVERPDGSNFTLKIRSTKLEDSAMYFCASTRTSGSAGELFFGEGSRLTVL.

This sequence joins TRBV5-1 and TRBJ2-7, with 8 bases that match TRBD1. Germline V CDR1 and CDR2: SGHRS, YFSETQ. J lost 6 bases, V lost 3 bases, and 8 bases had no gene match. This CDR3 spans 14 amino acids. The CDR3 sequence is CASSYLTGVSEQYF. CDR3 nucleotides: TGCGCCAGCAGCTACCTGACAGGGGTGAGCGAGCAGTACTTC.

V is TRBV25-1 and J is TRBJ2-3; D unresolved. The V gene's germline CDR1 is MGHDK and CDR2 SYGVNS. This CDR3 has 14 amino acids. Trimming removed 5 bases from V and 4 bases from J, with 13 bases in between. This chain's CDR3 is CASSSPPRSDTQYF. CDR3 DNA sequence: TGTGCCAGCAGTTCCCCTCCGCGTTCAGATACGCAGTATTTT.

The chain recombines TRBV2 with TRBJ2-2, with 9 bases fitting TRBD2. Germline loops: CDR1 SNHLY, CDR2 FYNNEI. CDR3 length: 15 amino acids. Trimming cost V 5 bases and J 3 bases; bases outside gene matches: 4. The CDR3: CASSLAGGYTGELFF. CDR3 DNA: TGTGCCAGCAGTCTCGCGGGGGGGTACACCGGGGAGCTGTTTTTT.

The chain couples TRBV7-8 to TRBJ2-5; 12 bases map to TRBD2. The CDR3 loop spans 18 amino acids. J lost 1 base, V lost 3 bases, and 9 bases had no gene match. Germline CDR1 SGHVS, CDR2 FQNEAQ. The CDR3 bases are TGTGCCAGCAGCTTGAGAGTCCCGGGACTAGCGGGCCAAGAGACCCAGTACTTC. The encoded protein is CASSLRVPGLAGQETQYF.

This clone was recorded only once. CDR3 amino acids: CASSLVQVYGYTF. CDR3 nucleotide sequence: TGTGCCAGCAGCTTAGTTCAGGTCTATGGCTACACCTTC. This chain connects TRBV7-2 to TRBJ1-2; D gene unclear. This CDR3 spans 13 amino acids. CDR1 is SGHTA and CDR2 is FQGNSA in the germline V gene. Trimming shortened V by 1 base and J by 4 bases, and 7 bases separated the two germline ends.

V is TRBV9 and J is TRBJ2-1, with TRBD1 as a possible D gene (6 bases). Deletions cut 0 bases from V and 0 bases from J, with 10 bases between. The CDR3 has 16 amino acids. CDR1 and CDR2 (germline): SGDLS, YYNGEE. The chain's CDR3 is CASSVGWGLSYNEQFF. Written as DNA, the CDR3 is TGTGCCAGCAGCGTAGGCTGGGGGCTCTCCTACAATGAGCAGTTCTTC. The full variable domain, its missing parts supplied by reference TRBV9 and TRBJ2-1, is DSGVTQTPKHLITATGQRVTLRCSPRSGDLSVYWYQQSLDQGLQFLIQYYNGEERAKGNILERFSAQQFPDLHSELNLSSLELGDSALYFCASSVGWGLSYNEQFFGPGTRLTVL.

This clone showed up just a few times. V gene TRBV7-8 combines with J gene TRBJ1-5, with D possibly TRBD1 on 5 matching bases. Germline V lookup: CDR1 SGHVS, CDR2 FQNEAQ. The CDR3 consists of 12 residues. Trimming took 9 bases from V and 4 from J, leaving 10 bases between them. The CDR3 loop reads CASGAGNQPQHF. The CDR3 coding sequence is TGTGCCAGTGGGGCAGGGAATCAGCCCCAGCATTTT.

The chain combines TRBV29-1 with TRBJ2-5; D ambiguous. The V end was cut by 4 bases, the J end by 2 bases, with 5 bases between. Germline V lookup: CDR1 SQVTM, CDR2 ANQGSEA. The CDR3 runs 11 residues. CDR3 sequence: CSVVGQETQYF. In nucleotides, the CDR3 is TGCAGCGTTGTAGGACAAGAGACCCAGTACTTC.